Listed below are T cell receptor beta chains from one sample, sequenced in a study of radiation and T cells in renal cell carcinoma. Repertoires were generated with immunoSEQ multiplex PCR, while TCRdb's copy carries only in-frame clones and drops some. The top ten hold about an eighth of the sample, which has 13,000 to 15,000 clones, roughly three fifths seen once. The sequenced sample was tumor tissue, obtained from a patient whose treatment was nephrectomy without radiotherapy. The source of these receptors is a man aged 50-60 years with renal cell carcinoma. Both conserved end residues are part of each CDR3. Fields, in order: D gene, clone size, V gene, J gene, CDR3 protein, CDR3 DNA. D genes are given only for firm matches. A clone size is listed for some rows: how often the clone was seen (once, few, many), or a class if it is expanded.

>.|.|TRBV5-1|TRBJ2-3
CASSSVANTRTDTQYF
TGCGCCAGCAGTTCTGTGGCCAACACACGCACAGATACGCAGTATTTT
>TRBD2|.|TRBV6-1|TRBJ2-3
CAGRTSGGGTDTQYF
TGTGCCGGCCGGACTAGCGGGGGGGGCACAGATACGCAGTATTTT
>.|.|TRBV7-9|TRBJ2-1
CASSLWDEQFF
TGTGCCAGCAGCTTGTGGGATGAGCAGTTCTTC
>TRBD1|.|TRBV6-6|TRBJ1-2
CASSNRDRGYGYTF
TGTGCCAGCAGTAACCGGGACAGGGGCTATGGCTACACCTTC
>.|.|TRBV11-3|TRBJ2-3
CASSLGGTADTQYF
TGTGCCAGCAGCTTAGGGGGTACGGCAGATACGCAGTATTTT
>TRBD1|few|TRBV30|TRBJ1-2
CAWSPDRSYGYTF
TGTGCCTGGAGTCCGGACAGGTCCTATGGCTACACCTTC
>.|medium-sized|TRBV7-6|TRBJ1-5
CASSLDTGGQPQHF
TGTGCCAGCAGCTTAGACACGGGGGGACAGCCCCAGCATTTT
>.|few|TRBV16|TRBJ1-5
CASSRFPAGGQYNQPQHF
TGTGCCAGCAGCCGCTTTCCGGCCGGAGGACAGTACAATCAGCCCCAGCATTTT
>.|.|TRBV12-5|TRBJ1-1
CASGKRAYSPEAFF
TGTGCTAGTGGTAAGAGAGCTTACAGCCCTGAAGCTTTCTTT
>.|few|TRBV2|TRBJ1-5
CASSEGENQPQHF
TGTGCCAGCAGTGAAGGGGAGAATCAGCCCCAGCATTTT
>TRBD1|few|TRBV7-7|TRBJ2-1
CASSPGTGSQNEQFF
TGTGCCAGCAGCCCCGGGACAGGGTCACAGAATGAGCAGTTCTTC
>TRBD1|.|TRBV7-2|TRBJ2-1
CASSSWDRGLLEQFF
TGTGCCAGCAGCTCCTGGGACAGGGGACTTCTAGAGCAGTTCTTC
>.|.|TRBV19|TRBJ1-5
CASSIQGLGPQHF
TGTGCCAGTAGTATTCAAGGGCTCGGGCCCCAGCATTTT
>.|.|TRBV5-4|TRBJ1-5
CASSLVDQPQHF
TGTGCCAGCAGCTTGGTAGATCAGCCCCAGCATTTT
>.|once|TRBV7-2|TRBJ2-3
CASSLYSRVLRDTQYF
TGTGCCAGCAGCTTATACAGCAGGGTCCTGCGGGATACGCAGTATTTT
>.|.|TRBV10-2|TRBJ2-2
CASSADYGGNTGELFF
TGCGCCAGCAGTGCTGATTATGGTGGGAACACCGGGGAGCTGTTTTTT
>.|medium-sized|TRBV19|TRBJ1-2
CASSIDVQTDFYGYTF
TGTGCCAGTAGTATAGATGTCCAGACAGACTTCTATGGCTACACCTTC
>TRBD2|.|TRBV7-8|TRBJ2-1
CASSLGSGDPSYNEQFF
TGTGCCAGCAGCTTAGGCAGCGGGGACCCCTCCTACAATGAGCAGTTCTTC
>.|.|TRBV5-6|TRBJ1-1
CASRLERGPLNTEAFF
TGTGCCAGCAGATTGGAGAGGGGCCCTTTGAACACTGAAGCTTTCTTT
>.|.|TRBV6-1|TRBJ1-2
CAAQFTGGDYGYTF
TGTGCCGCCCAGTTCACGGGGGGGGACTATGGCTACACCTTC
>.|few|TRBV18|TRBJ1-1
CASSPRTSNTEAFF
TGTGCCAGCTCACCCCGGACTTCGAACACTGAAGCTTTCTTT
>TRBD1|few|TRBV6-1|TRBJ1-1
CASRRGQDTEAFF
TGTGCCAGCAGGAGGGGGCAGGACACTGAAGCTTTCTTT
>.|.|TRBV30|TRBJ1-1
CAWSHGGRTEAFF
TGTGCCTGGAGTCATGGGGGAAGGACTGAAGCTTTCTTT
>.|.|TRBV19|TRBJ1-3
CASSPRQSSGNTIYF
TGTGCCAGTAGCCCCCGACAATCCTCTGGAAACACCATATATTTT
>TRBD2|.|TRBV29-1|TRBJ2-1
CSVDGNSGWNEQFF
TGCAGCGTTGACGGTAATAGCGGGTGGAATGAGCAGTTCTTC
>TRBD2|.|TRBV4-1|TRBJ2-1
CASSTTSGGAPSYNEQFF
TGCGCCAGCAGCACGACTAGCGGGGGGGCCCCCTCCTACAATGAGCAGTTCTTC
>TRBD1|.|TRBV18|TRBJ1-2
CASSPGEGQGNYGYTF
TGTGCCAGCTCACCAGGCGAGGGACAGGGGAACTATGGCTACACCTTC
>.|few|TRBV6-6|TRBJ2-2
CASSWSRHPAGELFF
TGTGCCAGCAGTTGGTCCCGACACCCCGCCGGGGAGCTGTTTTTT
>.|.|TRBV12-5|TRBJ2-4
CASGLVRDGGSSLAKNIQYF
TGTGCTAGTGGTTTGGTAAGGGACGGGGGAAGCTCCTTAGCCAAAAACATTCAGTACTTC
>.|.|TRBV19|TRBJ1-3
CASTVTHSGNTIYF
TGTGCCAGTACCGTCACACACTCTGGAAACACCATATATTTT
>TRBD1|.|TRBV7-8|TRBJ1-1
CASSQTRQGGYTEAFF
TGTGCCAGCAGCCAAACTCGACAGGGCGGGTACACTGAAGCTTTCTTT
>TRBD1|.|TRBV5-5|TRBJ1-1
CASSLRGHTEAFF
TGTGCCAGCAGCTTGAGGGGGCACACTGAAGCTTTCTTT
>TRBD2|.|TRBV9|TRBJ2-3
CASSYQAGFGTDTQYF
TGTGCCAGCAGCTACCAAGCGGGGTTTGGCACAGATACGCAGTATTTT
>.|.|TRBV28|TRBJ1-5
CASITGNWGNQPQHF
TGTGCCAGCATAACCGGGAATTGGGGGAATCAGCCCCAGCATTTT
>.|.|TRBV7-8|TRBJ2-7
CASSPREGDTYEQYF
TGTGCCAGCAGCCCGAGGGAGGGGGATACCTACGAGCAGTACTTC
>.|.|TRBV25-1|TRBJ2-5
CASSTRQAETQYF
TGTGCCAGCAGCACCCGACAGGCGGAGACCCAGTACTTC
>TRBD1|.|TRBV9|TRBJ2-1
CASSVEQGPYNEQFF
TGTGCCAGCAGCGTAGAACAGGGGCCCTACAATGAGCAGTTCTTC
>TRBD1|few|TRBV2|TRBJ1-6
CASSERGGANSPLHF
TGTGCCAGCAGTGAACGAGGGGGCGCGAATTCACCCCTCCACTTT
>TRBD2|.|TRBV15|TRBJ2-6
CATSAELAGSSGANVLTF
TGTGCCACCAGCGCAGAACTAGCGGGGAGCTCTGGGGCCAACGTCCTGACTTTC
>TRBD1|.|TRBV19|TRBJ1-2
CASSITGGGGYTF
TGTGCCAGTAGTATCACAGGAGGGGGCGGCTACACCTTC
>.|.|TRBV7-2|TRBJ2-2
CASSLYRDTGWGELFF
TGTGCCAGCAGCCTTTATCGGGACACCGGGTGGGGGGAGCTGTTTTTT
>.|.|TRBV6-6|TRBJ1-5
CASIQRTDSNQPQHF
TGTGCCAGCATACAGAGGACAGATAGCAATCAGCCCCAGCATTTT
>TRBD2|.|TRBV5-4|TRBJ2-3
CASSLPSGGAPLLTDTQYF
TGTGCCAGCAGCTTGCCTAGCGGGGGCGCCCCCCTCCTCACAGATACGCAGTATTTT
>.|few|TRBV18|TRBJ1-1
CASSEYGMNTEAFF
TGTGCCAGCTCAGAATACGGCATGAACACTGAAGCTTTCTTT
>TRBD1|.|TRBV6-4|TRBJ2-3
CASRLGQGATDTQYF
TGTGCCAGCAGACTCGGACAGGGGGCTACAGATACGCAGTATTTT